This T cell receptor beta chain is from a study of neurological immune-mediated disorders. The unsorted libraries originated from 2 million PBMCs that had been stored at -80 C. Synthesis of cDNA was carried out by template-switch 5'RACE. The reaction used 10-nucleotide random UMIs. TCRdb ran MiXCR on the 5' RACE reads and lists one entry per CDR3 protein. The sample yields tens of thousands of distinct CDR3 sequences, around 3.1% seen once. This clonotype was seen at least ten times. What it binds is not known. Germline trimming cut 5 bases from V and 5 bases from J; bases unmatched to any gene: 9. There are 14 residues in the CDR3. Germline CDR1 DFQATT, CDR2 SNEGSKA (reference sequence). Overall study results and limits: Subjects shared no identical expanded-clone CDR3 amino acid sequences, suggesting private TCR-beta repertoires in all groups. HTLV-1-associated myelopathy had the most TCR clonal expansion, whereas multiple sclerosis had the least (lower than in healthy controls).

Specimen: PBMCs. This sequence originates from a middle-aged man with multiple sclerosis. The V gene is TRBV20-1, the J gene TRBJ2-5, with 9 bases that match TRBD2. The CDR3 spells CSALMAGGMETQYF. CDR3 DNA sequence: TGCAGTGCTCTTATGGCGGGGGGGATGGAGACCCAGTACTTC.